This T cell receptor beta chain emerged from a study of PD-1 blockade in classical Hodgkin lymphoma. Study as a whole: Patients were infused with nivolumab 3 mg/kg every 2 weeks.

Findings and limits, study-wide: Newly diagnosed and completely responding patients shared comparable baseline diversity. Patients starting nivolumab less than 1 year after ASCT had lower diversity and were excluded from later analyses.

On this clone: No antigen is known for it.

Measured with immunoSEQ multiplex PCR; TCRdb has only the in-frame clones, and not every one. This repertoire shows around 20,000 clones, 70% to 90% found once; its top ten account for less than 25%. Indicated time point: cycle 4 day 1 (C4D1), after six to seven weeks of nivolumab. Every patient was affected by relapse after autologous stem cell transplantation, while exposure to brentuximab vedotin was not uniform. Germline loops: CDR1 LNHDA, CDR2 SQIVND (reference sequence). This CDR3 spans 15 amino acids. V was clipped by 1 base and J by 4 bases, with 13 bases between them. The sample was peripheral blood mononuclear cells (PBMCs), taken before the fourth cycle of nivolumab. The origin of this receptor is a human donor with classical Hodgkin lymphoma. The rearrangement uses TRBV19 and TRBJ1-2, with D hard to call. CDR3 in amino acids: CASSIAGEGFYGYTF. CDR3 bases: TGTGCCAGTAGTATAGCTGGGGAGGGTTTCTATGGCTACACCTTC.